The source of this T cell receptor (beta chain) is a study of shared clonotypes between healthy human individuals. At deep level, the assay was performed. Some clones are missing from TCRdb's copy, which holds only in-frame ones; the method was immunoSEQ multiplex PCR. This table has about 2.4 million clones, 80% to 95% appearing once. Trimming stripped 1 base from V and 13 bases from J, with 10 bases between. This CDR3 contains 12 residues. The germline V gene has CDR1 SGHTA and CDR2 FQGNSA. Sequenced input: naive CD4+ T cells from PBMCs. Stated subset: CD45RA+ positively selected. The gene calls are TRBV7-2 and TRBJ1-4; D might be TRBD1 (5 bases). The sequence was obtained from a man aged 18 to 29 in good health. Some clones in this sample may be carry-over from other donors' samples. The DNA of the CDR3 is TGTGCCAGCAGCTTAGGGGGGACGGGACTGTTTTTT. Translation: CASSLGGTGLFF.